The TCR beta chain under discussion was sequenced for a study of blood T cells in healthy people across ages. This CDR3 region has 13 residues. Germline values: CDR1 SNHLY, CDR2 FYNNEI. Trimming stripped 6 bases from V and 3 bases from J, with 9 bases between. Sample-barcoded 5' priming and a J-beta primer mix drove a second PCR of roughly 6 to 12 cycles. TCRdb itself ran the 5' RACE reads through MiXCR, one entry per CDR3 protein. The sample includes over 1,200,000 distinct CDR3 sequences, approximately 60% of them seen just once. The sample was blood. V usage is TRBV2 and J usage is TRBJ2-1, with D unclear. The TCR was taken from a man younger than 30 in good health. The CDR3 sequence: CASRDGLYNEQFF. CDR3 nucleotides: TGTGCCAGCAGGGACGGCCTCTACAATGAGCAGTTCTTC.